The source of this T cell receptor (beta chain) is a study of T cell repertoires in cytomegalovirus infection. To note about this clonotype: Its antigen remains unknown.

The ends were cut back, 0 bases at V and 3 bases at J, with 12 bases in the middle. This CDR3 comprises 16 residues. The germline gives CDR1 SGHVS, CDR2 FQNEAQ. TCRdb recomputed calls from the reads with MiXCR, one row per CDR3 protein. Found here are fewer than 1,000,000 distinct CDR3 sequences, approximately 31% of them singletons; the top ten hold under 15%. The chain combines TRBV7-8 with TRBJ1-5, with D maybe TRBD1 (5 bases). This receptor was identified in a human donor in good health (CMV status not recorded). Some clones in this sample may be carry-over from other donors' samples. The starting material was cultured CD8+ T cells from PBMCs, obtained from culture after CMV antigen stimulation. The CDR3 bases are TGTGCCAGCAGCTTAGCGCGAGGGGTCGTCAATCAGCCCCAGCATTTT. Amino acid sequence: CASSLARGVVNQPQHF.